These 18 T cell receptor beta chains were all obtained from the same sample, sequenced in a study of cytomegalovirus exposure and HLA in healthy donors. Primers: 60 Vbeta forward and 13 Jbeta reverse. Only in-frame clones appear in the TCRdb table, and some are missing; sequencing was by immunoSEQ multiplex PCR. The sample includes about 100,000 clones, more than 75% of them seen just once. Sequenced: PBMCs. Every receptor here comes from a woman aged 55-75 years in good health and CMV-seronegative.

The rearrangement uses TRBV7-9 and TRBJ2-7; TRBD2 is a possible D gene (5 bases). Trimming removed 8 bases from V and 7 bases from J, with 9 bases in between. There are 10 residues in the CDR3. CDR1 and CDR2 (germline): SEHNR, FQNEAQ (reference sequence). In DNA, the CDR3 is TGTGCCAGCGGCGGAGGAGAGCAGTACTTC. Its translation: CASGGGEQYF.

This chain joins TRBV7-8 and TRBJ2-7; possibly TRBD1 for D (6 bases). The length of the CDR3 is 15 residues. V was cut by 5 bases and J by 2 bases, with 16 bases left in between. CDR1 is SGHVS and CDR2 is FQNEAQ in the germline V gene. CDR3 sequence reads: CASSDDLTGPYEQYF. The DNA of the CDR3 is TGTGCCAGCAGCGACGACTTGACAGGTCCCTACGAGCAGTACTTC.

This sequence joins TRBV13 and TRBJ1-1; D unresolved. Germline CDR1 is PRHDT and CDR2 is FYEKMQ (reference sequence). Trimming took off 5 bases at V and 6 bases at J, with 13 bases between the two ends. This CDR3 region has 13 residues. The CDR3 protein is CASSGRRLAEAFF. Written as DNA, the CDR3 is TGTGCCAGCAGCGGTAGGAGGTTGGCTGAAGCTTTCTTT.

The count of this clone is one. J is TRBJ2-3 and V is TRBV7-9, with D possibly being TRBD2 (6 bases). The CDR3 length is 15 residues. The germline CDR1 and CDR2 sequences are SEHNR and FQNEAQ (reference sequence). V lost 0 bases to trimming and J lost 4 bases, with 11 bases between them. The CDR3 nucleotides are TGTGCCAGCAGCTTAGCGTACGGGGGTGCAGATACGCAGTATTTT. It is translated as CASSLAYGGADTQYF.

The V and J genes are TRBV10-2 and TRBJ2-5; maybe TRBD1 (5 bases). Trimming removed 4 bases at V and 5 bases at J, with 14 bases between. In germline, CDR1 is WSHSY, CDR2 SAAADI. CDR3 size: 14 residues. The CDR3 sequence is CASSARVGVETQYF. CDR3 DNA: TGCGCCAGCAGTGCCAGGGTAGGGGTCGAGACCCAGTACTTC.

The chain is built from TRBV13 and TRBJ2-7; TRBD2 matches at 8 bases. The ends lost 4 bases at V and 0 bases at J; junction bases unmatched: 8. Germline CDR1 and CDR2: PRHDT and FYEKMQ (reference sequence). The CDR3 length is 16 residues. CDR3 amino acids: CASSYSPLAGSYEQYF. CDR3 in DNA: TGTGCCAGCAGCTATTCCCCCCTAGCGGGCTCCTACGAGCAGTACTTC.

This chain uses TRBV19 with TRBJ1-1, with 8 positions matching TRBD1. With V trimmed by 6 bases and J by 1 base, 7 bases remained unmatched. CDR1 is LNHDA, CDR2 SQIVND, per germline (reference sequence). The CDR3 runs 15 residues. The CDR3 sequence: CASRPQGEGNTEAFF. CDR3 nucleotides: TGTGCCAGTAGACCACAGGGGGAAGGGAACACTGAAGCTTTCTTT.

J is TRBJ2-7 and V is TRBV6-4; possible D gene TRBD1, 6 bases. The length of the CDR3 is 12 residues. V shed 3 bases and J shed 12 bases, with 15 bases lying between them. The germline V gene encodes CDR1 MRHNA and CDR2 SNTAGT. In DNA, the CDR3 is TGTGCCAGCAGTGAGGGCCCTCAGGGGTCGTACTTC. Amino acids: CASSEGPQGSYF.

V gene TRBV19 combines with J gene TRBJ2-5; maybe TRBD2 (6 bases). The CDR3 consists of 13 residues. Germline V gene sequence: CDR1 LNHDA, CDR2 SQIVND (reference sequence). The V and J ends lost 3 bases and 4 bases respectively, with 9 bases between them. CDR3 nucleotide sequence: TGTGCCAGTAGTATCCCCGGGGGAGAGACCCAGTACTTC. Translation gives CASSIPGGETQYF.

The chain recombines TRBV4-3 with TRBJ2-2; D not certain. V was pared by 0 bases and J by 3 bases, with 11 bases between. The CDR3 totals 16 residues. Germline V gene lookup returns CDR1 LGHNA and CDR2 YSLEER. The CDR3 loop is CASSQDRPADTGELFF. The CDR3, as DNA: TGCGCCAGCAGCCAAGATAGACCCGCGGACACCGGGGAGCTGTTTTTT.

V is TRBV5-4 and J is TRBJ1-1; D perhaps matches TRBD1 (6 bases). V lost 1 base and J 11 bases, leaving 12 bases between the germline ends. CDR1 and CDR2 from the germline V gene are SGHNT and YYREEE (reference sequence). This CDR3 contains 12 residues. Written as DNA, the CDR3 is TGTGCCAGCAGCTTGCAAGGGGGGGAGGCTTTCTTT. This codes for CASSLQGGEAFF.

The genes are TRBV5-6 and TRBJ2-7, with D possibly matching TRBD1 (6 bases). V lost 1 base to trimming and J lost 3 bases, with 17 bases between them. The CDR3 covers 16 residues. The germline V gene has CDR1 SGHDT and CDR2 YYEEEE. The CDR3 here is CASSLIESTGIYEQYF. The CDR3 bases are TGTGCCAGCAGCTTGATTGAGAGTACAGGGATCTACGAGCAGTACTTC.

This clone was detected only a few times. This chain uses TRBV5-1 with TRBJ1-6; TRBD1 aligns across 8 bases. Germline V gene data show CDR1 as SGHRS and CDR2 as YFSETQ. The CDR3 is made up of 19 amino acids. Unmatched junction bases numbered 15, after V lost 0 bases and J lost 7 bases. The CDR3 is CASSLEDRDHLDLNSPLHF. The CDR3 coding sequence is TGCGCCAGCAGCTTGGAGGACAGGGACCACCTCGATTTGAATTCACCCCTCCACTTT. Using reference TRBV5-1 and TRBJ1-6 for the parts outside the CDR3, the full variable domain is KAGVTQTPRYLIKTRGQQVTLSCSPISGHRSVSWYQQTPGQGLQFLFEYFSETQRNKGNFPGRFSGRQFSNSRSEMNVSTLELGDSALYLCASSLEDRDHLDLNSPLHFGNGTRLTVT.

The rearrangement joins TRBV27 to TRBJ2-1; a weak D match, TRBD1 (5 bases). Germline V gene data show CDR1 as MNHEY and CDR2 as SMNVEV (reference sequence). The CDR3 spans 13 residues. Trimming took 1 base from V and 6 from J, leaving 7 bases between them. The CDR3: CASSLWQGNEQFF. CDR3 bases: TGTGCCAGCAGTTTATGGCAGGGCAATGAGCAGTTCTTC.

This chain connects TRBV9 to TRBJ1-2; the D gene is possibly TRBD1 (6 bases). The CDR3 is 15 residues long. CDR1 is SGDLS and CDR2 is YYNGEE in the germline V gene. V was shortened by 2 bases and J by 1 base, with 12 bases between the two germline ends. The CDR3 protein is CASSVRDIINYGYTF. DNA for the CDR3: TGTGCCAGCAGCGTCCGGGACATCATTAACTATGGCTACACCTTC.

Turning to this clone: The same CDR3 arises from other DNA sequences in this sample as well. The chain employs TRBV6-5 and TRBJ2-6; D unresolved. The length of the CDR3 is 13 residues. Trimming took off 3 bases at V and 4 bases at J, with 4 bases between the two ends. From germline, CDR1 is MNHEY and CDR2 SVGAGI. The CDR3 DNA reads as TGTGCCAGCAGTTATAGAGGGGCCAACGTCCTGACTTTC. It translates to CASSYRGANVLTF.

The gene calls are TRBV19 and TRBJ1-2; the D gene is possibly TRBD1 (6 bases). Germline V gene data show CDR1 as LNHDA and CDR2 as SQIVND (reference sequence). The CDR3 has 13 amino acids. The germline V and J ends were trimmed by 3 bases and 4 bases, with 9 bases remaining between them. CDR3 region: CASSIQGTYGYTF. The CDR3 DNA sequence: TGTGCCAGTAGTATCCAGGGGACCTATGGCTACACCTTC.

J is TRBJ1-1 and V is TRBV11-3; D gene unclear. V dropped 1 base and J dropped 1 base, with 4 bases sitting between them. The CDR3 covers 13 residues. From germline, CDR1 is SGHNT and CDR2 YENEEA. CDR3 amino acids: CASSLVKNTEAFF. CDR3 bases: TGTGCCAGCAGCTTAGTCAAGAACACTGAAGCTTTCTTT.